These T cell receptor beta chains were read from a single sample in a study of T cell repertoires in cytomegalovirus infection. These TCRs are of unknown antigen specificity. MiXCR, run by TCRdb on the reads, gives a single entry per CDR3 protein. This sample has 900,000 to 950,000 distinct CDR3 sequences, with roughly 30% found just once. Sequences were derived from cultured CD8+ T cells from PBMCs, sampled from culture after CMV antigen stimulation. These receptor sequences come from a human donor in good health (CMV status not recorded). Some clones in this sample may be carry-over from other donors' samples. Both conserved end residues are part of each CDR3. D genes are given only for firm matches. Size is stated for part of the rows, as once, few or many counts, or as a class when the clone is expanded.

TRBD1	.	TRBJ2-3	TRBV7-2	TGTGCCAGCAGCCGGAGCGACAGGGGGACGAGCACAGATACGCAGTATTTT	CASSRSDRGTSTDTQYF
TRBD2	few	TRBJ2-7	TRBV12-3/TRBV12-4	TGTGCCAGCAGTTTGCCAAGGCGGGGGATAAGGGAGCAGTACTTC	CASSLPRRGIREQYF
TRBD2	.	TRBJ2-3	TRBV7-9	TGTGCCAGCAGCCAACCGGGACTAGCGGGGGGGCAGTATTTT	CASSQPGLAGGQYF
.	.	TRBJ2-5	TRBV11-1	TGTGCCAGCAGTTACCTAGGGGGGGAACAAGAGACCCAGTACTTC	CASSYLGGEQETQYF
TRBD1	few	TRBJ1-2	TRBV7-9	TGTGCCAGCAGCCCTGTCCCGGGACAGGGAATAAACTATGGCTACACCTTC	CASSPVPGQGINYGYTF
.	.	TRBJ2-3	TRBV7-2	TGTGCCAGCAGCTCCATCTCACCCGAGGGTACCTACACAGATACGCAGTATTTT	CASSSISPEGTYTDTQYF
.	few	TRBJ1-2	TRBV4-3	TGCGCCAGCAGCCCGTACGCGGACAGCCTCTATGGCTACACCTTC	CASSPYADSLYGYTF
TRBD2	few	TRBJ2-3	TRBV7-8	TGTGCCAGCAGCGAAAGACTAGCGGGGTTCCTTTTAGCTAGCACAGATACGCAGTATTTT	CASSERLAGFLLASTDTQYF
.	few	TRBJ1-2	TRBV6-1	TGTGCCAGCAGTGAAGGGGCAGTTTACTATGGCTACACCTTC	CASSEGAVYYGYTF
.	.	TRBJ1-6	TRBV20-1	TGCAGTGCTAGAGTAGGGGTCCCGAATTCACCCCTCCACTTT	CSARVGVPNSPLHF
TRBD1	few	TRBJ2-2	TRBV5-4	TGTGCCAGCAGCCCGGGGGACAGGGCGTATCATGACACCGGGGAGCTGTTTTTT	CASSPGDRAYHDTGELFF
.	few	TRBJ2-1	TRBV12-3/TRBV12-4	TGTGCCAGCAGTTTGTACTATCCGAATGAGCAGTTCTTC	CASSLYYPNEQFF
.	.	TRBJ2-2	TRBV6-6	TGTGCCAGCAGTTACTCAGCTCACCCGGGCTCCGGGGAGCTGTTTTTT	CASSYSAHPGSGELFF
.	many	TRBJ1-2	TRBV6-5	TGTGCCAGCAGTTTCGACGGGGGCCATGGCTACACCTTC	CASSFDGGHGYTF
TRBD1	few	TRBJ1-2	TRBV12-3/TRBV12-4	TGTGCCAGCAACCGAGACAGGGGGCTAGGGGGCTACACCTTC	CASNRDRGLGGYTF
TRBD1	few	TRBJ1-2	TRBV7-6	TGTGCCAGCAGCGCCCCGGGACAGCCTTCTGGCTACACCTTC	CASSAPGQPSGYTF
.	.	TRBJ1-4	TRBV11-2	TGTGCCAGCAGCCTTTGGGACCCGGCAGAAACTAATGAAAAACTGTTTTTT	CASSLWDPAETNEKLFF
.	few	TRBJ1-1	TRBV13	TGTGCCAGCAGCTTCGGGGGTTCGCGTACTGAAGCTTTCTTT	CASSFGGSRTEAFF
.	few	TRBJ1-1	TRBV7-9	TGTGCCAGCAGCGCCCGTTATGTCAGTGGGAACACTGAAGCTTTCTTT	CASSARYVSGNTEAFF
.	.	TRBJ1-1	TRBV6-5	TGTGCCAGCAGTTACTCGTCGACCGCGGACACTGAAGCTTTCTTT	CASSYSSTADTEAFF
TRBD1	few	TRBJ2-4	TRBV28	TGTGCCAGCAGTACTCACATACTACAGGGGACGAGAACCAAAAACATTCAGTACTTC	CASSTHILQGTRTKNIQYF
.	.	TRBJ1-5	TRBV7-2	TGTGCCAGCAGCTCCTACTCCGGATGGGGGGCCCATCAGCCCCAGCATTTT	CASSSYSGWGAHQPQHF
.	once	TRBJ1-6	TRBV7-6	TGTACCAGCAGCTTAGAGTTGCAGGGCTATAATTCACCCCTCCACTTT	CTSSLELQGYNSPLHF
.	many	TRBJ2-1	TRBV7-7	TGTGCTAGCACCCCGGGCAGCGCAAGGAGCTCCTACAATGAGCAGTTCTTC	CASTPGSARSSYNEQFF
TRBD1	.	TRBJ1-2	TRBV27	TGTGCCAGCAGTTTCGACAGGGGGCTAGGTGGCTACACCTTC	CASSFDRGLGGYTF
.	.	TRBJ1-2	TRBV18	TGTGCCAGCTCACCACCGGATCGACACCCAGCTAACTATGGCTACACCTTC	CASSPPDRHPANYGYTF